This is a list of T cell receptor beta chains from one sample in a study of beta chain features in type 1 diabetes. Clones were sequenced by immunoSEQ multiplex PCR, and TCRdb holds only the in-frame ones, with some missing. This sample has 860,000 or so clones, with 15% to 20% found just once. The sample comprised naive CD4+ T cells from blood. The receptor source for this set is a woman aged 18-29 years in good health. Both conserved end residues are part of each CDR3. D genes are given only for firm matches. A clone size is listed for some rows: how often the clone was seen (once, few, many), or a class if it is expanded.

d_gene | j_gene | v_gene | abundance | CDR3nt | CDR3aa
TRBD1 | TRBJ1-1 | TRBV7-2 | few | TGTGCCAGCAGCCCACCGAACTACAGGGGGCGGAACACTGAAGCTTTCTTT | CASSPPNYRGRNTEAFF
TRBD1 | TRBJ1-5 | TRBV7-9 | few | TGTGCCAGCAGCCCCGGGACAGCCGCCCAGCCCCAGCATTTT | CASSPGTAAQPQHF
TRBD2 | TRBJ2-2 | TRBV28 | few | TGTGCCAGCAGTTCCAACCTCGGGACTAGAGGCGCCGGGGAGCTGTTTTTT | CASSSNLGTRGAGELFF
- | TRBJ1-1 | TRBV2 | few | TGTGCCAGCAGTGACGGGGGAGGGGCTGGGACTGAAGCTTTCTTT | CASSDGGGAGTEAFF
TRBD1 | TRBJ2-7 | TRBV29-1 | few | TGCAGCGTTGAACGGCAGGGGGCCAGCGAGCAGTACTTC | CSVERQGASEQYF
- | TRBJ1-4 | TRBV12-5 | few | TGTGCTAGTGGTTTAAACCTTAGACAGAGCTTTAGTGAAAAACTGTTTTTT | CASGLNLRQSFSEKLFF
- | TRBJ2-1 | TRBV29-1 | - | TGCAGCGTGGCGGAGCCTGGACGCCTCAATGAGCAGTTCTTC | CSVAEPGRLNEQFF
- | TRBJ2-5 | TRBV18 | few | TGTGCCAGCTCACAACAGGACCAAGAGACCCAGTACTTC | CASSQQDQETQYF
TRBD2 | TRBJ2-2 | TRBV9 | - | TGTGCCAGCACCTTTAGGGGAGGGCCTCCCGGGGAGCTGTTTTTT | CASTFRGGPPGELFF
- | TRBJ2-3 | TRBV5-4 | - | TGTGCCAGCAGCGAGGGGAGCACAGATACGCAGTATTTT | CASSEGSTDTQYF
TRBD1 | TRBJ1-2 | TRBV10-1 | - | TGCGCCAGCAGTAGGGACAGACGTTCGGGCTACACCTTC | CASSRDRRSGYTF
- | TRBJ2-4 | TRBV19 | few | TGTGCCAGTAGTATAGGGGGAGTCTCGCACTTC | CASSIGGVSHF
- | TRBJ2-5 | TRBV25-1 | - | TGTGCCAGCAGTGTCGGGGGGCGTCAAGAGACCCAGTACTTC | CASSVGGRQETQYF
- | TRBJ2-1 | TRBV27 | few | TGTGCCAGCAGTTCGCACACGCCAGGGGTGGACAATGAGCAGTTCTTC | CASSSHTPGVDNEQFF
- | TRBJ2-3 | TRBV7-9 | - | TGTGCCAGCAGCTTAACTTCACTAGTTAGCACAGATACGCAGTATTTT | CASSLTSLVSTDTQYF
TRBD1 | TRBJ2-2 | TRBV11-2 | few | TGTGCCAGCAGCTCTGAAGGGGGCGGAAAGAACACCGGGGAGCTGTTTTTT | CASSSEGGGKNTGELFF
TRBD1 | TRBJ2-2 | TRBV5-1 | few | TGCGCCAGCAGCTCATTGGGACAGCCCTGGAGCACCGGGGAGCTGTTTTTT | CASSSLGQPWSTGELFF
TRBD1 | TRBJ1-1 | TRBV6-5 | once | TGTGCCAGCAGTTACGGGACAGCGAACACTGAAGCTTTCTTT | CASSYGTANTEAFF
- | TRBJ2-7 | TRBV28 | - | TGTGCCAGCGGACGGGGCGGAGCCCCGAGGGAGCAGTACTTC | CASGRGGAPREQYF
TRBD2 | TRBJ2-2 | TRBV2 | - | TGTGCCAGCAGTCGTTCCGGGCCTAGCGGGACCGGGGAGCTGTTTTTT | CASSRSGPSGTGELFF
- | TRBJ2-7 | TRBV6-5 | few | TGTGCCAGCAGTTACCGGGGGGCTAGCTCCTACGAGCAGTACTTC | CASSYRGASSYEQYF
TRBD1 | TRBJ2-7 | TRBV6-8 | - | TGTGCCAGCAGTGGACGCGAACAGGGGTTGGCTTACGAGCAGTACTTC | CASSGREQGLAYEQYF
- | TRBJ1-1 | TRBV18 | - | TGTGCCAGCTCGCCCTACGTTGGGACGGCGAACACTGAAGCTTTCTTT | CASSPYVGTANTEAFF
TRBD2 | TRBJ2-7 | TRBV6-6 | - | TGTGCCAGCAGTTACTTGATAGCGGGAGTTCGCGAGCAGTACTTC | CASSYLIAGVREQYF
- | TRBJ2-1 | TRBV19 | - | TGTGCCAGTAGCAGTCTCATTGGGCCAATTCGCGATGAGCAGTTCTTC | CASSSLIGPIRDEQFF
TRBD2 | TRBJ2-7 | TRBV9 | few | TGTGCCAGCAGCGTAGGTGATCCGTGGGGGACTAGCGGATACTCCTACGAGCAGTACTTC | CASSVGDPWGTSGYSYEQYF
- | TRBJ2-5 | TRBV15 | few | TGTGCCACCGCCCGGCGGGACCCCCAAGAGACCCAGTACTTC | CATARRDPQETQYF
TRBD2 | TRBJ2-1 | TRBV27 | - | TGTGCCAGCAGTTCGAGACTAGCGGGAGGATTTTCGAATGAGCAGTTCTTC | CASSSRLAGGFSNEQFF
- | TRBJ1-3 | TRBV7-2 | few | TGTGCCAGCAGCTCCTCGTCTGGAAACACCATATATTTT | CASSSSSGNTIYF
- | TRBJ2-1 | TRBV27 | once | TGTGCCAGCAGTGAGTGGGACAACTACAATGAGCAGTTCTTC | CASSEWDNYNEQFF
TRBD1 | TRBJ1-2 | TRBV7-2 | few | TGTGCCAGCAGCTTAGGGTCTGGGACAGGATACTATGGCTACACCTTC | CASSLGSGTGYYGYTF
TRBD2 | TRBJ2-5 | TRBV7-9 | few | TGTGCCAGCAGCTTATGGACTAGCAGCCAAGAGACCCAGTACTTC | CASSLWTSSQETQYF
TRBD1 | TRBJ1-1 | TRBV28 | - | TGTGCCAGCAGTCCTCGACAGGGGGCGCTTTCTGAAGCTTTCTTT | CASSPRQGALSEAFF
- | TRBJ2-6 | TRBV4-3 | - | TGCGCCAGCAGCCAAACGACAGGGGCCAACGTCCTGACTTTC | CASSQTTGANVLTF
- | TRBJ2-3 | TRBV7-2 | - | TGTGCCAGCAGCTACGGTAGAGTTGGTTCAGATACGCAGTATTTT | CASSYGRVGSDTQYF
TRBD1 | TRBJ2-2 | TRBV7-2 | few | TGTGCCAGCAGACAGGGGGCTTCCGGGGAGCTGTTTTTT | CASRQGASGELFF
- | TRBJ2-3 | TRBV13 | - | TGTGCCAGCAGCTTAAACGGCCATACCGCAATTTTT | CASSLNGHTAIF
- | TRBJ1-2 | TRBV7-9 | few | TGTGCCAGCAGCCCCCGGGATAACTATGGCTACACCTTC | CASSPRDNYGYTF
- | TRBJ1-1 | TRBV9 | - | TGTGCCAGCAGCAGACACCTTCTCGACGGGGACACTGAAGCTTTCTTT | CASSRHLLDGDTEAFF